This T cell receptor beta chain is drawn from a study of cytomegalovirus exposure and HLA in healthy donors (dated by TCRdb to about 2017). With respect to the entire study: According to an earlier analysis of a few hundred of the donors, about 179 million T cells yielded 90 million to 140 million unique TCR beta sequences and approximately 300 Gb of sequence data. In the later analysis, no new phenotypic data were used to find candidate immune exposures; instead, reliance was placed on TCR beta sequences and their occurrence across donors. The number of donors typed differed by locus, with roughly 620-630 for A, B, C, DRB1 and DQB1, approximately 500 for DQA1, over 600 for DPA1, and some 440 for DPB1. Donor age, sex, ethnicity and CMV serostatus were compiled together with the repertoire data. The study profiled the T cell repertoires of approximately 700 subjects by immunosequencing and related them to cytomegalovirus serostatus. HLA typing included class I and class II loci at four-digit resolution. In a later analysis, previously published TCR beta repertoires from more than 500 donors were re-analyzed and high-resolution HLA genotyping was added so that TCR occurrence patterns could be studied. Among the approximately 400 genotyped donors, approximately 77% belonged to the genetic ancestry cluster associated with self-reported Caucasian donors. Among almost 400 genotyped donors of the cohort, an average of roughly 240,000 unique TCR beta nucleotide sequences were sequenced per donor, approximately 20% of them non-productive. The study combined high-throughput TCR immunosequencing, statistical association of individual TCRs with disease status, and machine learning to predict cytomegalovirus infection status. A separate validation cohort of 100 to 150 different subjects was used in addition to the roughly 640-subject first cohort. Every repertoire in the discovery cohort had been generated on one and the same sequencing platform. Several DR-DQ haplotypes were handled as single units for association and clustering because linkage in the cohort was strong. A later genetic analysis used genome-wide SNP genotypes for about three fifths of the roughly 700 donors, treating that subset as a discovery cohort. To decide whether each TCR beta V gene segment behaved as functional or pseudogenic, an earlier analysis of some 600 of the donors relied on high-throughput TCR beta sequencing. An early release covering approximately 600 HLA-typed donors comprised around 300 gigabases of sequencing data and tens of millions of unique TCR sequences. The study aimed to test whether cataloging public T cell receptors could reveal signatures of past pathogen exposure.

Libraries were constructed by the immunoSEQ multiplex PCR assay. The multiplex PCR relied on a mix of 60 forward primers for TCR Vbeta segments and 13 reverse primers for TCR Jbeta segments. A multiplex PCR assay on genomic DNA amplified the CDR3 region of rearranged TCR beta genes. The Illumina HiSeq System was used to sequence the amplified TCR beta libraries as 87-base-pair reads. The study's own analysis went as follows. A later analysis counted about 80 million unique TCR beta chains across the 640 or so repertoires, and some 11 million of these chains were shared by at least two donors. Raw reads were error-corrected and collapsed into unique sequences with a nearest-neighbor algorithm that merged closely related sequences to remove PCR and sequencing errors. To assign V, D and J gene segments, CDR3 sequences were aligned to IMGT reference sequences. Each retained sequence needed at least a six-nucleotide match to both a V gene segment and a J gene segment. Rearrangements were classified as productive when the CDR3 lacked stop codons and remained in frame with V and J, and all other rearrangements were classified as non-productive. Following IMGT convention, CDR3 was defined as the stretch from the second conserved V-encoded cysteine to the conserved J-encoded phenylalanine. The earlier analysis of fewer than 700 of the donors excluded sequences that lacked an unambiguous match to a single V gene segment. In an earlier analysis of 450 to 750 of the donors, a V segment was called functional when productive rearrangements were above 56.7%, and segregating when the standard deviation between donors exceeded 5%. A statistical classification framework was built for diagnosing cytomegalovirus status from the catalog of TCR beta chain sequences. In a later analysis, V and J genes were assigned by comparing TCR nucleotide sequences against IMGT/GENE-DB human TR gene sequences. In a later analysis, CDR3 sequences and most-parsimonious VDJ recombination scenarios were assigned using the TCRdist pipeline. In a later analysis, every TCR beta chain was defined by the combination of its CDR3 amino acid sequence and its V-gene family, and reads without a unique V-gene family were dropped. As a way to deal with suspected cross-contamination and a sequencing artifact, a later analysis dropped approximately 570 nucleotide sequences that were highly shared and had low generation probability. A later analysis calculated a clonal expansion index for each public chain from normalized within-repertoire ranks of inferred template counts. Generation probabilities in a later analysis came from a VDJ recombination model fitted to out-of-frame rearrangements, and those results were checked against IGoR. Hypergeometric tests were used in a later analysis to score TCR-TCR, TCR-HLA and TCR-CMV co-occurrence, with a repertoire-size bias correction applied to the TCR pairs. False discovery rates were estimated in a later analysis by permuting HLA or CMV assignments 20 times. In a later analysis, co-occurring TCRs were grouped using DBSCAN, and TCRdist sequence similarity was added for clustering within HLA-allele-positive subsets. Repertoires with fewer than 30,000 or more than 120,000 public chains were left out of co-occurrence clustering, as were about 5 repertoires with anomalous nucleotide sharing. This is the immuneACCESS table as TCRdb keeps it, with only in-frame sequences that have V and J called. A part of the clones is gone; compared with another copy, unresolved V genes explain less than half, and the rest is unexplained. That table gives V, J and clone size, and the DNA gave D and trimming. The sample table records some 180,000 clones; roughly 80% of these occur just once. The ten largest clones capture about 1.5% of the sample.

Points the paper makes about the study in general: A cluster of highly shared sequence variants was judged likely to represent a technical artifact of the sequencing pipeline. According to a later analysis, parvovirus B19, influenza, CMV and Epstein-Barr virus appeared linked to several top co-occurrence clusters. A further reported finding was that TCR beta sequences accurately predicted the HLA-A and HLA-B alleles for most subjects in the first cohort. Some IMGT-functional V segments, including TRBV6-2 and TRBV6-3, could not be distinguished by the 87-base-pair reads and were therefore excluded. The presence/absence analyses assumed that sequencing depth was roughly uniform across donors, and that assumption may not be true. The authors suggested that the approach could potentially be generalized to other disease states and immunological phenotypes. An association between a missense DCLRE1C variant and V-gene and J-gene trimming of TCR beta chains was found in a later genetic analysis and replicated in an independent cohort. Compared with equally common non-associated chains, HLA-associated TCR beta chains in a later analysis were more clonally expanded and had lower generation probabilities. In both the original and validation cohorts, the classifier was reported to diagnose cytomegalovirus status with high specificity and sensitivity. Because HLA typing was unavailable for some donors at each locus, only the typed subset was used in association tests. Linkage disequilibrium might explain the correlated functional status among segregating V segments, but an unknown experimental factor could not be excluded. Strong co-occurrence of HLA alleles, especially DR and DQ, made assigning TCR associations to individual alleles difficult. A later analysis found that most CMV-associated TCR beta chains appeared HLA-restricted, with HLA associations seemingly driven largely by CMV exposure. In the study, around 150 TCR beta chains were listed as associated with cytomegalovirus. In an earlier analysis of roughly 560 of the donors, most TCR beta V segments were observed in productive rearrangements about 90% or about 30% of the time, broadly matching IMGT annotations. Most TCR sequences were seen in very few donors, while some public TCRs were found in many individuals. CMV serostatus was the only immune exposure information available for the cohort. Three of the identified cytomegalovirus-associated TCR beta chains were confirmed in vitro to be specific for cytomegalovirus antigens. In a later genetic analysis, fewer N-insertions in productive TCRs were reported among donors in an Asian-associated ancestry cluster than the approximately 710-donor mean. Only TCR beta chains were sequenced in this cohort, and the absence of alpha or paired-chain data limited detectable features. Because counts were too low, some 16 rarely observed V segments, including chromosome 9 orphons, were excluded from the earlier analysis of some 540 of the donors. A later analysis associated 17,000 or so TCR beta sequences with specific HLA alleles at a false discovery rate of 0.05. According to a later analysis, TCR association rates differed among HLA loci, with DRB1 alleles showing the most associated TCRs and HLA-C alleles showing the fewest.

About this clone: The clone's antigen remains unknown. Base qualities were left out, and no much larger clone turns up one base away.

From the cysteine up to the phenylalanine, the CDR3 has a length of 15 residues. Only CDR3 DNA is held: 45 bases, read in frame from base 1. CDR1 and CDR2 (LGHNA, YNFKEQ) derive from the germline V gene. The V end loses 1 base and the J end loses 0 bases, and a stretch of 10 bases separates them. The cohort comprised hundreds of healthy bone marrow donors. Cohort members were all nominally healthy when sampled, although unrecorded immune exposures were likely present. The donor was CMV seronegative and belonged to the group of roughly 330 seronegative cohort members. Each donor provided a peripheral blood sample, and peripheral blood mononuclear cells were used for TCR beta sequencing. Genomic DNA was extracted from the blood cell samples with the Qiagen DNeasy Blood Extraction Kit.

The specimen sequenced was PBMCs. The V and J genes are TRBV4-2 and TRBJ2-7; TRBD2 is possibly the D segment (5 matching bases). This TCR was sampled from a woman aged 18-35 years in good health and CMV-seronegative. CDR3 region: CASSQARGSSYEQYF. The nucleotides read TGTGCCAGCAGCCAAGCCCGTGGGAGCTCCTACGAGCAGTACTTC.